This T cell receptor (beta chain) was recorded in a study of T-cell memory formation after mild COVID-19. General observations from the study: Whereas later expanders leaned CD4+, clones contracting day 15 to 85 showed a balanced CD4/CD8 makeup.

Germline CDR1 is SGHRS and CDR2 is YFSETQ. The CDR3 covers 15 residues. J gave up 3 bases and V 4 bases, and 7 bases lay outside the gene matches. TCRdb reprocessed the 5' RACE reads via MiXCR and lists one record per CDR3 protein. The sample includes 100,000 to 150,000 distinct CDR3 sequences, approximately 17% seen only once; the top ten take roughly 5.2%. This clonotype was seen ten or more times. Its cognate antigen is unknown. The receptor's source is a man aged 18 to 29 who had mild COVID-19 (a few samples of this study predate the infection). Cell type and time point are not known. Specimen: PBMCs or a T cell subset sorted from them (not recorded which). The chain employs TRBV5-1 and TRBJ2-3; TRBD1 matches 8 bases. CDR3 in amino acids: CASSLRTGQTDTQYF. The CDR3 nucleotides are TGCGCCAGCAGCCTTCGGACAGGGCAAACAGATACGCAGTATTTT.